The clone carrying this T cell receptor beta chain was picked up many times. The antigen remains unidentified. This sample was included in a study of T-cell reconstitution after alpha-beta-depleted transplantation in children. General study results and limits: As was reported, about two months after transplant, alpha-beta T cells came from several hundred expanded graft clones. T-cell numbers and diversity one year post-transplant derived largely from freshly generated T cells. The study traced high day-60 TCRbeta diversity in some patients to surviving recipient T cells and thymic progenitors.

The authors prepared the TCRbeta library with unique molecular identifiers. TCRdb reanalysed the PCR reads using MiXCR and keeps one entry per CDR3 protein. The table lists roughly 180,000 distinct CDR3 sequences, 11% of them singletons. The CDR3 totals 16 residues. Trimming cost V 6 bases and J 1 base; bases outside gene matches: 10. The TCR was taken from a boy aged 2-9 years with acute myeloid leukemia, due to receive a stem cell transplant. V gene TRBV12-3 or TRBV12-4 combines with J gene TRBJ1-1; 8 positions match TRBD1. The sequenced sample was PBMCs, obtained before TCRalphabeta/CD19-depleted stem cell transplant. The chain's CDR3 is CASSPGSRGRNTEAFF. The CDR3 DNA reads as TGTGCCAGCAGCCCAGGATCCAGGGGGCGGAACACTGAAGCTTTCTTT.